The 23 T cell receptor beta chains listed next were all sequenced from one sample in a study of blood T cells in healthy people across ages. Then a second PCR, running roughly 7 to 11 cycles, was carried out with a sample-barcoded 5' primer and a J-beta primer mix. One entry per CDR3 protein, called by TCRdb with MiXCR from the 5' RACE reads. The profile shows about 1 million distinct CDR3 sequences, more than 40% of them singletons. The sequencing sample was made of blood. These receptors all come from a woman aged 60-75 years in good health.

The chain combines TRBV20-1 with TRBJ2-1; 7 nucleotides line up with TRBD2. CDR3 length: 15 residues. The J segment lost 10 bases and the V segment lost 0 bases, leaving 12 bases of the junction unmatched. Germline CDR1 is DFQATT and CDR2 is SNEGSKA (reference sequence). The CDR3 region has the DNA TGCAGTGCTAGAGAAACCTCCGGCGGGAGAGGGGAGCAGTTCTTC. Its protein is CSARETSGGRGEQFF.

This clonotype was seen more than once but under ten times. In nucleotides, the CDR3 is TGTGCCAGCATTGGGTCGTTAAGGTCCTCCTACAATGAGCAGTTCTTC. Encoded protein: CASIGSLRSSYNEQFF. The chain links TRBV28 to TRBJ2-1; D is ambiguous. CDR1 is MDHEN, CDR2 SYDVKM, per germline. The CDR3 extends over 16 amino acids. V was pared by 7 bases and J by 0 bases, with 16 bases between.

With regard to this clonotype: Sequence at one end of the junction differs from germline and may be a read error. The chain couples TRBV7-9 to TRBJ2-5; the D is unclear. CDR3 size: 14 residues. Looked up from germline, CDR1 is SEHNR and CDR2 is FQNEAQ (reference sequence). For the CDR3, the DNA is TGTGCCAGCAGCTTACCCCCAGGCCAAGAGGCCCAGTACTTC. Protein: CASSLPPGQEAQYF.

This chain uses TRBV20-1 with TRBJ2-7; perhaps TRBD2 as D (6 bases). Germline V gives CDR1 DFQATT, CDR2 SNEGSKA (reference sequence). V was trimmed by 0 bases and J by 6 bases, leaving 27 bases between them. This CDR3 comprises 18 residues. The CDR3 DNA follows: TGCAGTGCTAGAGATAATTGGTCTAGCGCCCTTTTGCAGGGCGAGCAGTACTTC. It is translated as CSARDNWSSALLQGEQYF.

The genes are TRBV20-1 and TRBJ2-1, with D tentatively TRBD1 or TRBD2 (6 bases each). The CDR3 spans 16 residues. V was trimmed by 5 bases and J by 0 bases, leaving 17 bases between them. Germline-derived CDR1 and CDR2 are DFQATT and SNEGSKA (reference sequence). The CDR3 protein is CSAYHPRGGSYNEQFF. CDR3 nucleotide sequence: TGCAGTGCTTACCACCCCAGGGGAGGCTCCTACAATGAGCAGTTCTTC.

The chain uses TRBV29-1 and TRBJ1-2, with TRBD1 matching 8 bases. The ends lost 7 bases at V and 4 bases at J; junction bases unmatched: 5. The CDR3 runs to 12 residues. The germline gives CDR1 SQVTM, CDR2 ANQGSEA. CDR3 sequence reads: CSAQTGAYGYTF. The CDR3 DNA follows: TGCAGCGCCCAGACAGGGGCCTATGGCTACACCTTC.

This clonotype was seen a single time. The gene calls are TRBV10-3 and TRBJ2-5; D is ambiguous. The DNA end is a closer match to TRBJ2-7, so the J assignment may be wrong. The CDR3 is 12 residues long. The germline V gene encodes CDR1 ENHRY and CDR2 SYGVKD. The CDR3 bases are TGTGCCATCAGTGAAGGGAACTACGAGCAGTACTTC. Its protein product is CAISEGNYEQYF.

This clonotype was seen a handful of times. The V gene is TRBV2, the J gene TRBJ2-1, with 11 bases that match TRBD2. The DNA end favors TRBJ2-7, so the J call may be wrong. The CDR3 is made up of 15 amino acids. CDR1 and CDR2 (germline): SNHLY, FYNNEI. The CDR3 is CASSSGTSGYNEQYF. As DNA, the CDR3 is TGTGCCAGCAGCTCCGGGACTAGCGGTTACAATGAGCAGTACTTC.

The chain combines TRBV29-1 with TRBJ2-1; tentatively, D is TRBD2 (6 bases). The CDR3 is 15 amino acids. Germline V CDR1 and CDR2: SQVTM, ANQGSEA. Trimming pared 6 bases from V and 0 bases from J, leaving 15 bases between. In DNA, the CDR3 is TGCAGCGTAACCGGGACTGGGAGCTCCTACAATGAGCAGTTCTTC. Its protein is CSVTGTGSSYNEQFF.

This clonotype occurred once. J is TRBJ2-5 and V is TRBV6-1, with a tentative D call TRBD1 (5 bases). Germline V gene sequence: CDR1 MNHNS, CDR2 SASEGT. V shed 4 bases and J shed 5 bases, with 14 bases lying between them. CDR3 length equals 14 residues. The CDR3 coding sequence is TGTGCCAGCAGTGCGTCAGGGTATTACGAGACCCAGTACTTC. This gives the protein CASSASGYYETQYF.

The chain carries TRBV20-1 and TRBJ2-3; 8 nucleotides align to TRBD2. The germline CDR1 and CDR2 sequences are DFQATT and SNEGSKA (reference sequence). V shed 6 bases and J 0 bases; nucleotides not matched to a gene: 11. The CDR3 spans 16 residues. The CDR3 sequence: CSAPLAGRASTDTQYF. The CDR3 nucleotides are TGCAGTGCCCCGCTAGCGGGTCGTGCTAGCACAGATACGCAGTATTTT.

Regarding this clonotype: One end of the junction fails to match germline, which may point to a read error. The CDR3 DNA reads as TGCAGTGCTAGCACGACAGGGTACAATGAGCAGATCTTC. Amino acids: CSASTTGYNEQIF. The rearrangement uses TRBV20-1 and TRBJ2-1; 7 bases agree with TRBD1. The CDR3 consists of 13 residues. The germline V gene has CDR1 DFQATT and CDR2 SNEGSKA (reference sequence).

This clonotype appeared a few times. This sequence joins TRBV5-1 and TRBJ2-1; 7 bases line up with TRBD2. CDR1 is SGHRS and CDR2 is YFSETQ in the germline V gene. The CDR3 runs to 15 residues. The trim removed 4 bases at V and 5 bases at J, leaving 9 bases unmatched. The CDR3 bases are TGCGCCAGCAGCCGCCCAAGTCTAGCGGACAATGAGCAGTTCTTC. Its translation: CASSRPSLADNEQFF.

This chain uses TRBV5-4 with TRBJ2-7; 9 bases match TRBD1. J lost 2 bases, V lost 0 bases, and 9 bases had no gene match. CDR3 length equals 17 residues. Germline V gene lookup returns CDR1 SGHNT and CDR2 YYREEE (reference sequence). For the CDR3, the DNA is TGTGCCAGCAGCTTGGTTGGAGGGGGACAGGGTACCTACGAGCAGTACTTC. Protein sequence: CASSLVGGGQGTYEQYF.

This clonotype was detected only once. CDR3 in amino acids: CASSQDTGISNQPQHF. CDR3 DNA: TGCGCCAGCAGCCAAGATACGGGGATCAGCAATCAGCCCCAGCATTTT. The rearrangement joins TRBV4-1 to TRBJ1-5; D call uncertain. This CDR3 has 16 residues. Per the germline V gene, CDR1 is MGHRA and CDR2 is YSYEKL. The V end was cut by 0 bases, the J end by 1 base, with 10 bases between.

This chain uses TRBV29-1 with TRBJ1-1; D remains unclear. The CDR3 runs 13 residues. With 2 bases removed from V and 7 bases from J, the gap between germline ends came to 14 bases. The germline CDR1 and CDR2 sequences are SQVTM and ANQGSEA. The CDR3 sequence: CSVELVQPGEAFF. DNA of the CDR3: TGCAGCGTTGAATTGGTCCAACCGGGTGAAGCTTTCTTT.

The chain joins TRBV24-1 to TRBJ2-3; 7 nucleotides align to TRBD2. The CDR3 consists of 18 residues. Germline CDR1 reads KGHDR; CDR2 reads SFDVKD. Losses at the gene ends were 1 base for V and 2 bases for J; bases not matched to a gene: 11. The CDR3 spells CATSDLPTVSGFTDTQYF. DNA of the CDR3: TGTGCCACCAGTGATTTACCGACGGTTAGCGGGTTCACAGATACGCAGTATTTT.

In its sample, this clonotype was seen once. The chain links TRBV18 to TRBJ1-2, with 7 nucleotides matching TRBD1. Unmatched junction bases numbered 6, after V lost 5 bases and J lost 3 bases. The germline V gene encodes CDR1 KGHSH and CDR2 LQKENI. The CDR3 has 14 residues. CDR3 residues: CASSGDREYYGYTF. Here the CDR3 DNA reads TGTGCCAGCTCAGGGGACAGAGAGTACTATGGCTACACCTTC.

On this clonotype itself: At one boundary the junction diverges from the germline segment, which might be a read error. V and J are TRBV29-1 and TRBJ2-3, with D possibly TRBD2 on 6 matching bases. CDR3 size: 14 residues. Germline V lookup: CDR1 SQVTM, CDR2 ANQGSEA. CDR3 coding DNA: TGCAGCGTTGCACAAGTGGGACTTTTAGATGCGCAGTATTTT. Translating it yields CSVAQVGLLDAQYF.

This chain links TRBV28 with TRBJ2-4; a possible D gene is TRBD2 (7 bases). Trimming stripped 2 bases from V and 2 bases from J, with 16 bases between. The CDR3 loop spans 17 amino acids. Germline V gene lookup returns CDR1 MDHEN and CDR2 SYDVKM. CDR3 residues: CASSLGLGGLTKNIQYF. The DNA for the CDR3 is TGTGCCAGCAGTTTAGGCTTGGGGGGGCTAACCAAAAACATTCAGTACTTC.

This chain joins TRBV25-1 and TRBJ1-2; TRBD1 matches 7 bases. V lost 4 bases and J lost 4; bases outside the gene matches: 6. Germline V gene data show CDR1 as MGHDK and CDR2 as SYGVNS. There are 14 residues in the CDR3. CDR3 amino acids: CASSGTGAFYGYTF. The CDR3, as DNA: TGTGCCAGCAGTGGTACAGGGGCCTTCTATGGCTACACCTTC.

The table lists this clonotype with a few counts. A much larger clone lies one base from this, so it may be a read error. The V gene is TRBV25-1, the J gene TRBJ1-2; D may be TRBD1 (6 bases). The V gene lost 1 base and the J gene lost 12 bases, with 9 bases spanning the gap. The CDR3 length is 11 residues. Germline assignment: CDR1 MGHDK and CDR2 SYGVNS. In DNA, the CDR3 is TGTGCCAGCAGTGAATGGGGGGGCCACACCTTC. Translated: CASSEWGGHTF.

V and J are TRBV9 and TRBJ2-7, with 8 nucleotides matching TRBD2. The CDR3 contains 14 residues. Germline V gives CDR1 SGDLS, CDR2 YYNGEE. The V gene end was trimmed by 2 bases and the J gene end by 4 bases; junction bases not matched to a gene: 5. CDR3 residues: CASSVTSGAYEQYF. The CDR3 DNA reads as TGTGCCAGCAGCGTTACTAGCGGAGCATACGAGCAGTACTTC.